This TCR beta chain came from a study of blood T cell repertoires in COVID-19. This clone has just a few counts. Generated by immunoSEQ multiplex PCR, the TCRdb table keeps only in-frame clones and is missing some. The table records approximately 90,000 clones, less than 85% of them present only once. Germline V gene data show CDR1 as SGHDN and CDR2 as FVKESK. The CDR3 sequence is 13 residues long. Deletions cut 2 bases from V and 6 bases from J, with 10 bases between. V gene TRBV14 combines with J gene TRBJ1-2; D unclear. Sequencing was carried out using peripheral blood. This clonotype originated in a woman older than 75 with acute or convalescent COVID-19. CDR3 coding DNA: TGTGCCAGCAGCCAATTGGTCGCTAATGGCTACACCTTC. Its translation is CASSQLVANGYTF.